The sequence of this TCR beta chain was determined in a study of T cell responses to AZD1222 COVID-19 vaccine. Details on this clone: Its target is unknown.

TCRdb keeps only in-frame clones here, not all; method: immunoSEQ multiplex PCR. This sample carries some 120,000 clones, approximately 87% of them seen once, and the ten largest clones take 12%. The CDR3 sequence is 16 residues long. The ends were cut back, 6 bases at V and 2 bases at J, with 18 bases in the middle. From germline, CDR1 is SNHLY and CDR2 FYNNEI. Study results and caveats: When two AZD1222 doses had been given, Spike-specific TCR breadth and depth rose. Variant regions that are unmutated are reportedly the target of nearly half of spike-specific TCRs. Clonal diversity was possibly underestimated, and the donors were mostly white British, with more females. Repertoires were obtained solely post-peak T cell response.

The J gene is TRBJ2-3, the V gene TRBV2, with D unresolved. The sequence derives from an adult in good health. The sequencing here drew on peripheral blood, taken on day 0 of AZD1222 vaccination. In DNA form, the CDR3 reads TGTGCCAGCAGCTTCATCTTTGCCCAACTCACAGATACGCAGTATTTT. As protein: CASSFIFAQLTDTQYF.